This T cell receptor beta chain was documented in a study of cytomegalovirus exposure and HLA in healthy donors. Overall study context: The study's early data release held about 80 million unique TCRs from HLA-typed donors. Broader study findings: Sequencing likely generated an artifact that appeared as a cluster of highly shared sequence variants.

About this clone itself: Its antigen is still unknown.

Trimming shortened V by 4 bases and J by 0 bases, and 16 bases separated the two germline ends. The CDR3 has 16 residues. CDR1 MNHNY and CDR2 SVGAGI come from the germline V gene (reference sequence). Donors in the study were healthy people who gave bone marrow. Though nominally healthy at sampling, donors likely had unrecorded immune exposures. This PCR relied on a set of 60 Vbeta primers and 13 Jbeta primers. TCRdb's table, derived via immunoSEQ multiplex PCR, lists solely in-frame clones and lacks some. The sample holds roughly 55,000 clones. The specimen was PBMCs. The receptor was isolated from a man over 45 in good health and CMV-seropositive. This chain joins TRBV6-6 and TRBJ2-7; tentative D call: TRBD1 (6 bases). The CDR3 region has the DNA TGTGCCAGCAGTTCCGGCCAGGGGCTCAGCTCCTACGAGCAGTACTTC. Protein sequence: CASSSGQGLSSYEQYF.